This is a list of T cell receptor beta chains from one sample in a study of OX40 agonist ivuxolimab in advanced cancers. Produced via immunoSEQ multiplex PCR; TCRdb's table is partial and in-frame only. This sample has roughly 69,000 clones, with 84% found just once. Material: CD4+ or CD8+ T cells sorted from blood, obtained in a trial of the OX40 agonist ivuxolimab. These receptors originate from an adult with an advanced solid tumor such as melanoma, head and neck, liver or kidney cancer. Each CDR3 is given with its conserved first and last residue. Each record gives: clone size, CDR3 length, J gene, D gene, V gene, CDR3 protein, CDR3 DNA. A D gene is named only where the DNA matches it firmly. For some rows the clone size is stated as once, few or many, or as a class when expanded; others skip it.

once | 17 | TRBJ1-5 | . | TRBV28 | CASSTPPRVRSSQPQHF | TGTGCCAGCAGCACCCCCCCCAGGGTTCGTTCTAGTCAGCCCCAGCATTTT
. | 15 | TRBJ1-1 | . | TRBV7-2 | CASSLVGGVVTEAFF | TGTGCCAGCAGCTTAGTTGGAGGGGTAGTCACTGAAGCTTTCTTT
. | 15 | TRBJ1-1 | . | TRBV4-1 | CASSYSGDLNTEAFF | TGCGCCAGCAGTTACAGCGGGGATTTAAACACTGAAGCTTTCTTT
. | 17 | TRBJ2-1 | TRBD1 | TRBV7-3 | CASSLTPGQGNLNEQFF | TGTGCCAGCAGCTTAACACCGGGACAGGGTAATCTGAATGAGCAGTTCTTC
. | 18 | TRBJ2-7 | TRBD2 | TRBV11-3 | CASRDSGNTRRSSYEQYF | TGTGCCAGCAGAGATAGCGGGAATACGAGAAGGAGCTCCTACGAGCAGTACTTC
. | 13 | TRBJ2-1 | . | TRBV4-2 | CASSPPFSMRRFF | TGTGCCAGCAGCCCCCCCTTTAGCATGCGGCGATTCTTC
. | 14 | TRBJ1-1 | . | TRBV12-5 | CASAVKGLNTEAFF | TGTGCTAGTGCCGTAAAAGGTCTTAACACTGAAGCTTTCTTT
. | 16 | TRBJ2-1 | TRBD2 | TRBV28 | CASNELAGGSYNEQFF | TGTGCCAGCAACGAACTAGCGGGAGGGTCATACAATGAGCAGTTCTTC
. | 13 | TRBJ1-3 | . | TRBV4-3 | CASSQEDGNTIYF | TGCGCCAGCAGCCAAGAGGATGGAAACACCATATATTTT
once | 13 | TRBJ1-1 | . | TRBV7-2 | CASSSGSGTEAFF | TGTGCCAGCAGCTCTGGTTCTGGGACAGAAGCTTTCTTT
. | 14 | TRBJ2-7 | . | TRBV6-5 | CASSYTADSYEQYF | TGTGCCAGCAGTTACACAGCGGACTCCTACGAGCAGTACTTC
. | 14 | TRBJ1-1 | . | TRBV4-2 | CASSHRDIPTEAFF | TGTGCCAGCAGCCATCGGGACATTCCCACTGAAGCTTTCTTT
. | 11 | TRBJ2-5 | . | TRBV2 | CASSPYQEQYF | TGTGCCAGCAGTCCCTATCAGGAGCAGTACTTC
. | 13 | TRBJ1-1 | . | TRBV11-3 | CASSATGRQGAFF | TGTGCCAGCAGCGCCACAGGGCGCCAAGGGGCTTTCTTT
. | 15 | TRBJ1-6 | . | TRBV19 | CASSPKGGLNSPLHF | TGTGCCAGTAGTCCTAAGGGGGGACTAAATTCACCCCTCCACTTT
. | 13 | TRBJ2-5 | . | TRBV7-2 | CASSSLRQETQYF | TGTGCCAGCAGCTCCCTTAGACAAGAGACCCAGTACTTC
large | 14 | TRBJ2-7 | . | TRBV19 | CASSIEGGNYEQYF | TGTGCCAGTAGTATAGAGGGAGGAAACTACGAGCAGTACTTC
. | 19 | TRBJ1-2 | TRBD1 | TRBV5-6 | CASSLWRDRGRVENYGYTF | TGTGCCAGCAGCTTGTGGCGGGACAGGGGTCGAGTCGAAAACTATGGCTACACCTTC
. | 13 | TRBJ2-2 | . | TRBV7-7 | CASSLVGAGELFF | TGTGCTAGCAGCTTAGTGGGGGCCGGGGAGCTGTTTTTT
. | 13 | TRBJ1-1 | . | TRBV11-2 | CASSLQVNTEAFF | TGTGCCAGCAGCTTACAAGTGAACACTGAAGCTTTCTTT
. | 15 | TRBJ1-2 | TRBD1 | TRBV6-5 | CASSYWPGQGDGYTF | TGTGCCAGCAGTTATTGGCCGGGACAGGGTGATGGCTACACCTTC
. | 14 | TRBJ2-3 | . | TRBV7-3 | CASSADIDTDTQYF | TGTGCCAGCAGCGCGGACATTGACACAGATACGCAGTATTTT
. | 15 | TRBJ2-3 | TRBD1 | TRBV19 | CASSDRDRGRDTQYF | TGTGCCAGTAGTGACCGGGACAGGGGGCGAGATACGCAGTATTTT
. | 16 | TRBJ1-3 | . | TRBV5-6 | CASSLGGSGYGNTIYF | TGTGCCAGCAGCCTTGGAGGGTCAGGGTACGGAAACACCATATATTTT
. | 18 | TRBJ2-1 | TRBD2 | TRBV7-8 | CASSLVTGTSGRGNEQFF | TGTGCCAGCAGCTTAGTCACCGGGACTAGCGGGAGAGGGAATGAGCAGTTCTTC
. | 14 | TRBJ1-3 | . | TRBV5-1 | CASSLGKAGNTIYF | TGCGCCAGCAGCTTAGGGAAGGCCGGAAACACCATATATTTT
. | 14 | TRBJ2-7 | . | TRBV6-5 | CASSYGAVGGRQYF | TGTGCCAGCAGTTACGGTGCTGTAGGGGGGCGGCAGTACTTC
many | 14 | TRBJ1-5 | . | TRBV5-1 | CASSLQGGDQPQHF | TGCGCCAGCAGCCTGCAAGGCGGGGACCAGCCCCAGCATTTT
. | 13 | TRBJ1-5 | . | TRBV27 | CASSPRPNQPQHF | TGTGCCAGCAGCCCCCGGCCAAATCAGCCCCAGCATTTT
. | 14 | TRBJ1-2 | . | TRBV28 | CASSLRVNNYGYTF | TGTGCCAGCAGTTTAAGAGTAAATAACTATGGCTACACCTTC
once | 15 | TRBJ1-6 | . | TRBV29-1 | CSVLDGSSYNSPLHF | TGCAGCGTTTTAGACGGGAGCTCCTATAATTCACCCCTCCACTTT
. | 19 | TRBJ2-4 | . | TRBV4-3 | CASSQEVQQGKRAKNIQYF | TGCGCCAGCAGCCAAGAAGTTCAACAGGGAAAGCGGGCCAAAAACATTCAGTACTTC